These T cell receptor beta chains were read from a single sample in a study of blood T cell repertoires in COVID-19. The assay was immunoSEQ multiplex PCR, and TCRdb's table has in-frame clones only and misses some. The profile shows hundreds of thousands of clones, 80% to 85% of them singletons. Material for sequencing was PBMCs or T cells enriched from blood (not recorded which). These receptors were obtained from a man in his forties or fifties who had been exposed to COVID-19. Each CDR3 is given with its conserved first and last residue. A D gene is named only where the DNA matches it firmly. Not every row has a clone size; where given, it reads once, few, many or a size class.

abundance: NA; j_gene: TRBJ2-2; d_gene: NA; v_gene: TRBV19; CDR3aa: CASSTFKEDTGELFF; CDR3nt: TGTGCCAGTAGTACTTTCAAGGAGGACACCGGGGAGCTGTTTTTT
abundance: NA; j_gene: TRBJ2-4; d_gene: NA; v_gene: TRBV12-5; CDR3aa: CASGHRTGNIQYF; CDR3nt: TGTGCTAGTGGTCATCGGACTGGAAACATTCAGTACTTC
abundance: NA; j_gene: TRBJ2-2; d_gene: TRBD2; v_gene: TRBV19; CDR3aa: CASVGLAGSGELFF; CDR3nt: TGTGCCTCAGTCGGGCTAGCGGGTTCCGGGGAGCTGTTTTTT
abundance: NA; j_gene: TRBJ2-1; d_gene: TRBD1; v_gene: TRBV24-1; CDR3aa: CATGLNRGDLSYNEQFF; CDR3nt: TGTGCCACCGGGCTAAACAGGGGCGACCTCTCCTACAATGAGCAGTTCTTC
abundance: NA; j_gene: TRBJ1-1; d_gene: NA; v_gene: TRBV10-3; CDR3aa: CAISERTQNTEAFF; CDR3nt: TGTGCCATCAGTGAAAGGACACAGAACACTGAAGCTTTCTTT
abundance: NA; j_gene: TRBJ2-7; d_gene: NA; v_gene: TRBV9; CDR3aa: CASSVGGTALGEQYF; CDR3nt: TGTGCCAGCAGCGTAGGCGGGACCGCCCTTGGGGAGCAGTACTTC
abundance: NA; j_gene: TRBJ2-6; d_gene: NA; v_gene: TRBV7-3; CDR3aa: CASTGNPGFGANVLTF; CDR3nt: TGTGCCAGCACAGGAAATCCAGGGTTTGGGGCCAACGTCCTGACTTTC
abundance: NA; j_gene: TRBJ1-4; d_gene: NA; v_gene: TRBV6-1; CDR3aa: CASSEVSGQSEKLFF; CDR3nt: TGTGCCAGCAGTGAAGTCTCTGGACAGAGTGAAAAACTGTTTTTT
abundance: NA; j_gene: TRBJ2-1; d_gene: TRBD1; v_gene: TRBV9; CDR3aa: CASSARGQAGGSYNEQFF; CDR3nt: TGTGCCAGCAGCGCAAGAGGACAGGCCGGAGGCTCCTACAATGAGCAGTTCTTC
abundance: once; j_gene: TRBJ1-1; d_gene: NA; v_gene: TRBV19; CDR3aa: CASSRAAVSEAFF; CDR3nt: TGTGCCAGTAGTAGGGCCGCAGTCTCTGAAGCTTTCTTT
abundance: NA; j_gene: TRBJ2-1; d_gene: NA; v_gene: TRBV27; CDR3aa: CASSIASSNPYNEQFF; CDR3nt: TGTGCCAGCAGTATCGCTAGCTCAAACCCCTACAATGAGCAGTTCTTC
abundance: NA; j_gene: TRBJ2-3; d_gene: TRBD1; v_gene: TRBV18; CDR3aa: CASSRDRGADTQYF; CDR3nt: TGTGCCAGCTCACGGGACAGGGGGGCAGATACGCAGTATTTT
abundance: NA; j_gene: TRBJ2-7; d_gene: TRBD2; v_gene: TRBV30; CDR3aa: CAWSPGGGSGEQYF; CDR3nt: TGTGCCTGGAGTCCGGGGGGGGGCTCAGGCGAGCAGTACTTC
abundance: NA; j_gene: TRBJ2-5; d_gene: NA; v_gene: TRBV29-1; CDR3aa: CSVVPREETQYF; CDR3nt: TGCAGCGTAGTCCCTCGGGAAGAGACCCAGTACTTC
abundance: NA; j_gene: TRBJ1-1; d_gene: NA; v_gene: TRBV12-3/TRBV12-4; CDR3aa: CASSLGSEAFF; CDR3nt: TGTGCCAGCAGTTTGGGCAGTGAAGCTTTCTTT
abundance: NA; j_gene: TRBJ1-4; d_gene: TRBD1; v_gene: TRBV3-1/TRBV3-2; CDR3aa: CASSQDRQGARKLFF; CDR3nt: TGTGCCAGCAGCCAAGATAGACAGGGGGCTCGGAAACTGTTTTTT
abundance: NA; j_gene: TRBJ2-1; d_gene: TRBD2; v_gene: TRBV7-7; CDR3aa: CASSRKAGGAYNEQFF; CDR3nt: TGTGCTAGCAGCCGAAAGGCGGGAGGGGCCTACAATGAGCAGTTCTTC
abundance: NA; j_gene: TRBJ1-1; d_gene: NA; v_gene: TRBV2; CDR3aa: CANGAGGRWDTEAFF; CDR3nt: TGTGCCAACGGTGCCGGGGGGCGATGGGACACTGAAGCTTTCTTT
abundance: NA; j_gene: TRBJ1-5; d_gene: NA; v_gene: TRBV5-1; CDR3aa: CASSLEGGYSNQPQHF; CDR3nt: TGCGCCAGCAGCTTAGAAGGGGGTTATAGCAATCAGCCCCAGCATTTT
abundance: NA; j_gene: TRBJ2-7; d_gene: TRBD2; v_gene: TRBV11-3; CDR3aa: CASSPGTSSHEQYF; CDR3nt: TGTGCCAGCAGCCCGGGGACTAGCTCGCACGAGCAGTACTTC
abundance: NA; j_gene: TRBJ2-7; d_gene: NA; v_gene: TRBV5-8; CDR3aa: CASSLRGSRGSSYF; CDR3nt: TGTGCCAGCAGCTTGCGGGGCTCCAGGGGCTCCTCGTACTTC
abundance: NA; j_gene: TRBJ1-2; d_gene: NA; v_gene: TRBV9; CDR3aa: CASSVAGQPFYGYTF; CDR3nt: TGTGCCAGCAGCGTAGCAGGACAGCCCTTCTATGGCTACACCTTC
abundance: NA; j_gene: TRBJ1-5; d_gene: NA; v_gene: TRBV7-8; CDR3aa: CASSPARHVNQPQHF; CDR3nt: TGTGCCAGCAGCCCGGCCCGACACGTCAATCAGCCCCAGCATTTT
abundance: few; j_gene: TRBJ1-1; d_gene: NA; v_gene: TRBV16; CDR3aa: CASSQSINTEAFF; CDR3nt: TGTGCCAGCAGCCAGTCCATTAACACTGAAGCTTTCTTT
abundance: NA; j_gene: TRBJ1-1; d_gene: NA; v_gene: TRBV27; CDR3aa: CASSPSQLLGGTEAFF; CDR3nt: TGTGCCAGCAGTCCCTCCCAGCTGTTAGGGGGCACTGAAGCTTTCTTT
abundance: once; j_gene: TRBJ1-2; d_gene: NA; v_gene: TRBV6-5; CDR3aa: CASSQRQITGGYTF; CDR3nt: TGTGCCAGCAGCCAACGACAGATCACAGGGGGCTACACCTTC
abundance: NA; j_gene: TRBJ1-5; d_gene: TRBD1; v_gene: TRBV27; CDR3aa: CASSLGQVGNQPQHF; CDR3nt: TGTGCCAGCAGTTTGGGACAGGTAGGCAATCAGCCCCAGCATTTT
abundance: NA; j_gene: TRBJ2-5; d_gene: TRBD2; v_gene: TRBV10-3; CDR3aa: CAISAGLAGRIQETQYF; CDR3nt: TGTGCCATCAGCGCGGGACTAGCGGGAAGAATCCAAGAGACCCAGTACTTC
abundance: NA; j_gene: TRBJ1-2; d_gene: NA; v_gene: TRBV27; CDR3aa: CASSLPPERTYTF; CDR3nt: TGTGCCAGCAGTTTACCCCCGGAGAGAACCTACACCTTC
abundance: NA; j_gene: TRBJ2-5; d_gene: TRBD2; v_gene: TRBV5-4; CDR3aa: CASSKTSVETQYF; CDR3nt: TGTGCCAGCAGCAAGACTAGCGTGGAGACCCAGTACTTC
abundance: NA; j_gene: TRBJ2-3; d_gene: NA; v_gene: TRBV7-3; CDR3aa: CASSLRQYTDTQYF; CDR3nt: TGTGCCAGCAGCTTACGTCAGTACACAGATACGCAGTATTTT
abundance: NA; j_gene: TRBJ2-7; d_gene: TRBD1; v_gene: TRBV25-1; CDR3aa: CANPRGFTGGKYEQYF; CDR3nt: TGTGCCAACCCGAGGGGCTTCACAGGGGGCAAATACGAGCAGTACTTC
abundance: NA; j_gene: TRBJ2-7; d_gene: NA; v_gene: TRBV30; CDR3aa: CAWDRSTALSYEQYF; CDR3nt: TGTGCCTGGGACCGATCCACTGCGCTCTCCTACGAGCAGTACTTC
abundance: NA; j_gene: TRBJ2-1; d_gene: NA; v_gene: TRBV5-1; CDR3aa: CASSKNGGFSGNEQFF; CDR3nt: TGCGCCAGCAGCAAAAATGGAGGGTTCTCGGGCAATGAGCAGTTCTTC
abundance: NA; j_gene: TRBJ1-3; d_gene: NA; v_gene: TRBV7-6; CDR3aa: CASSYGIDENTIYF; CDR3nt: TGTGCCAGCAGCTACGGGATCGACGAAAACACCATATATTTT
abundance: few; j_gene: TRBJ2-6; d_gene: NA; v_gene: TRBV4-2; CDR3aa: CASSQGRADGANVLTF; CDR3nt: TGTGCCAGCAGCCAAGGGAGGGCAGATGGGGCCAACGTCCTGACTTTC
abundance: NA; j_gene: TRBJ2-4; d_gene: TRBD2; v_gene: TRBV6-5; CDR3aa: CASSYTGGTKNIQYF; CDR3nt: TGTGCCAGCAGTTACACGGGAGGAACCAAAAACATTCAGTACTTC
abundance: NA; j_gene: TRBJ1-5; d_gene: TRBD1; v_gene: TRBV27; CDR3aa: CASSLSSTGPQPQHF; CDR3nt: TGTGCCAGCAGTTTATCTTCGACAGGGCCACAGCCCCAGCATTTT
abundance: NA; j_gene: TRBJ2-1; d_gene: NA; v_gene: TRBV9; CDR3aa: CASHPWGDSLNEQFF; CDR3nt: TGTGCCAGCCACCCTTGGGGGGATAGCCTCAATGAGCAGTTCTTC
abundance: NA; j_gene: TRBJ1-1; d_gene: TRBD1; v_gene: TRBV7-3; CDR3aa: CASSLRGQGQAFF; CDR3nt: TGTGCCAGCAGCTTAAGAGGACAGGGTCAGGCTTTCTTT
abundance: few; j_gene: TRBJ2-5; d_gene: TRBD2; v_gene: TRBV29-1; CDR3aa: CSVTGILAGGIVGPQYF; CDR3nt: TGCAGCGTTACAGGGATACTAGCGGGAGGTATCGTGGGGCCCCAGTACTTC
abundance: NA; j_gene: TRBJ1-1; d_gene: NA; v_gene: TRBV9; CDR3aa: CASSERTDLDTEAFF; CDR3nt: TGTGCCAGCAGCGAGCGGACAGATCTTGACACTGAAGCTTTCTTT
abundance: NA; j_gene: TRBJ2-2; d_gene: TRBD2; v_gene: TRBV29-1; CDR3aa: CSVVGEGGFTGELFF; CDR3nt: TGCAGCGTTGTTGGGGAGGGTGGCTTTACCGGGGAGCTGTTTTTT
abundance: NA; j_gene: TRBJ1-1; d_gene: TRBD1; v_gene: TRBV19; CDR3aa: CASKGPDRTEAFF; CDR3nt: TGTGCCAGTAAAGGGCCGGACAGGACTGAAGCTTTCTTT
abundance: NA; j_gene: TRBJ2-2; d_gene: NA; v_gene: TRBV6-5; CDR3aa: CASSQTGTGELFF; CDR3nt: TGTGCCAGCAGTCAGACAGGCACCGGGGAGCTGTTTTTT
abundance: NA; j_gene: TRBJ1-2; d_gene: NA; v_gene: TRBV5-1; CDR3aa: CASSLGLNYGYTF; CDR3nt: TGCGCCAGCAGCTTGGGACTTAACTATGGCTACACCTTC
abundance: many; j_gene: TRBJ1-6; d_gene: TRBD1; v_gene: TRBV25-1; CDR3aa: CASTDRDNSPLHF; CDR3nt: TGTGCCAGCACCGACAGGGATAATTCACCCCTCCACTTT
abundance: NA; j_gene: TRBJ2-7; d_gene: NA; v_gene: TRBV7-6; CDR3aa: CASSLSPASVWEQYF; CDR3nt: TGTGCCAGCAGCTTAAGTCCCGCATCGGTTTGGGAGCAGTACTTC
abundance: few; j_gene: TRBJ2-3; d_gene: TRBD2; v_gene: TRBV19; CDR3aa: CASSLAGVGTQYF; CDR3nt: TGTGCCAGTAGTTTAGCGGGAGTGGGTACGCAGTATTTT
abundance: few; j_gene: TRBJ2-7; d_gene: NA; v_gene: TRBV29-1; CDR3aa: CSVEVGGFPYEQYF; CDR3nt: TGCAGCGTTGAGGTCGGGGGATTCCCCTACGAGCAGTACTTC
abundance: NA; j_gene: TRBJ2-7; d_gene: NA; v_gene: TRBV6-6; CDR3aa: CASRLNGDTNYEQYF; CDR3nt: TGTGCCAGCAGACTAAACGGGGACACGAACTACGAGCAGTACTTC
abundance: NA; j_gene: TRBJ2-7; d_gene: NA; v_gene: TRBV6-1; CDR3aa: CASSEGEVYEQYF; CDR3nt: TGTGCCAGCAGTGAAGGCGAGGTCTACGAGCAGTACTTC
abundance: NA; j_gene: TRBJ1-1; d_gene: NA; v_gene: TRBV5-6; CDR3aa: CASSGGDNTEAFF; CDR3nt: TGTGCCAGCAGCGGAGGGGACAACACTGAAGCTTTCTTT
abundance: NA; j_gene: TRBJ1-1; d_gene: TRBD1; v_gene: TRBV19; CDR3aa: CASSMSARGRGGDTEAFF; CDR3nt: TGTGCCAGTAGTATGTCGGCCAGGGGGCGGGGAGGGGACACTGAAGCTTTCTTT
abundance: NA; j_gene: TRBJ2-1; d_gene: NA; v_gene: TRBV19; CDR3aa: CASSISTVYNEQFF; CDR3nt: TGTGCCAGTAGTATTTCGACAGTCTACAATGAGCAGTTCTTC